One and the same sample provided the 8 T cell receptor beta chains below, sequenced in a study of cytomegalovirus exposure and HLA in healthy donors. The PCR made use of 60 Vbeta and 13 Jbeta primers. Assay used: immunoSEQ multiplex PCR; TCRdb lists only in-frame clones, some missing. This sample has 120,000 or so clones, with about 86% found just once. The sequenced sample consisted of PBMCs. The receptors stem from a woman in her thirties or forties in good health and CMV-seronegative.

The chain couples TRBV18 to TRBJ1-2, with D maybe TRBD1 (6 bases). The CDR3 runs to 14 residues. The germline V gene encodes CDR1 KGHSH and CDR2 LQKENI. The V end was cut by 0 bases, the J end by 8 bases, with 13 bases between. CDR3 loop: CASSPPRAGAGYTF. The CDR3 DNA reads TGTGCCAGCTCACCACCGCGGGCAGGGGCCGGCTACACCTTC.

The V gene is TRBV5-1, the J gene TRBJ2-1; 10 bases map to TRBD2. This CDR3 spans 17 amino acids. The ends lost 3 bases at V and 8 bases at J; junction bases unmatched: 14. Germline loops: CDR1 SGHRS, CDR2 YFSETQ. In DNA, the CDR3 is TGCGCCAGCAGCTCCAATAAGCGGGGGGGTGGGTTCGATGAGCAGTTCTTC. Translated, it gives CASSSNKRGGGFDEQFF.

The rearrangement joins TRBV5-1 to TRBJ1-1; no firm D call. Trimming left V 5 bases short and J 7 bases short, with 24 bases between. Per the germline V gene, CDR1 is SGHRS and CDR2 is YFSETQ. This CDR3 is built from 16 residues. The CDR3 DNA reads as TGCGCCAGCAGTTTCCGATCAGACGGGTTTGAGGATGAAGCTTTCTTT. Translating it yields CASSFRSDGFEDEAFF.

This clone was found a few times. The chain is built from TRBV6-5 and TRBJ1-2; 7 nucleotides agree with TRBD1. The CDR3 length is 13 residues. The trim removed 5 bases at V and 2 bases at J, leaving 2 bases unmatched. CDR1 is MNHEY, CDR2 SVGAGI, per germline. The CDR3 DNA sequence: TGTGCCAGCAGTCCGACAGGGAACTATGGCTACACCTTC. Protein product: CASSPTGNYGYTF.

The rearrangement joins TRBV18 to TRBJ1-1; TRBD1 matches 7 bases. The junction had 7 bases not matched to a gene; V was cut back by 5 bases and J by 4 bases. Germline CDR1 KGHSH, CDR2 LQKENI. The CDR3 runs 14 residues. Here the CDR3 reads CASSTQGIGTEAFF. As DNA, the CDR3 is TGTGCCAGCTCAACACAGGGGATTGGCACTGAAGCTTTCTTT.

This clone was observed once. The chain couples TRBV2 to TRBJ2-5; 12 bases match TRBD2. Germline V CDR1 and CDR2: SNHLY, FYNNEI. J gave up 4 bases and V 7 bases, and 16 bases lay outside the gene matches. This CDR3 contains 18 residues. CDR3 in amino acids: CASMLRFSSGGALETQYF. CDR3 in DNA: TGTGCCAGCATGTTGCGGTTTTCTAGCGGGGGGGCCTTAGAGACCCAGTACTTC.

This chain connects TRBV7-7 to TRBJ2-3; 10 nucleotides match TRBD2. J was trimmed by 2 bases and V by 2 bases; bases with no gene match: 4. Germline V gene data show CDR1 as SSHAT and CDR2 as FNYEAQ (reference sequence). CDR3 size: 16 residues. CDR3 protein: CASSLLAGDPTDTQYF. The CDR3 DNA reads TGTGCCAGCAGCTTACTAGCGGGGGACCCCACAGATACGCAGTATTTT.

The J gene is TRBJ1-3, the V gene TRBV2; 7 bases align to TRBD1. Germline values: CDR1 SNHLY, CDR2 FYNNEI. The CDR3 runs 15 residues. V trimming: 6 bases; J trimming: 0 bases; junction bases outside the gene matches: 5. CDR3 sequence (DNA): TGTGCCAGCAGCCGGGACAGTCTCTCTGGAAACACCATATATTTT. This gives the protein CASSRDSLSGNTIYF.